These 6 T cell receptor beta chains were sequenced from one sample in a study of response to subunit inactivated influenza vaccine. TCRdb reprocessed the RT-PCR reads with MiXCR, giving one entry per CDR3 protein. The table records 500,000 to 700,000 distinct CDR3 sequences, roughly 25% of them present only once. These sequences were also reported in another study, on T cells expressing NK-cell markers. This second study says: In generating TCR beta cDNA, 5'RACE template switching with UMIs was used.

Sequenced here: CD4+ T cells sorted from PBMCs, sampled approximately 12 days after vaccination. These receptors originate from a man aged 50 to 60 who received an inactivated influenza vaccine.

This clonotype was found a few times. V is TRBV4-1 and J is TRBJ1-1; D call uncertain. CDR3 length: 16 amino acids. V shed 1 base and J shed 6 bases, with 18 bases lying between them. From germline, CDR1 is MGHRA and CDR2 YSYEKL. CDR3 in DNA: TGCGCCAGCAGCCAAGCCACCGCGGGGTTTAGATCTGAAGCTTTCTTT. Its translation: CASSQATAGFRSEAFF.

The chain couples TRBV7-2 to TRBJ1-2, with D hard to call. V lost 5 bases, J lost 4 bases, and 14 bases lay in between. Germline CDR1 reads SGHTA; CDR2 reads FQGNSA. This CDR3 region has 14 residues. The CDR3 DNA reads TGTGCCAGCAGCCCCAATCCCGGGAGCTATGGCTACACCTTC. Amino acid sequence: CASSPNPGSYGYTF.

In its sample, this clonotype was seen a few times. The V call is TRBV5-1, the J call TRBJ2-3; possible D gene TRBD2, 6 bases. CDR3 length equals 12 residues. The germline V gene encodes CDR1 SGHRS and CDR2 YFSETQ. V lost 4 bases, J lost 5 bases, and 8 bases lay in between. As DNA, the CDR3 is TGCGCCAGCAGCCGGGACTTAGATACGCAGTATTTT. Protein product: CASSRDLDTQYF.

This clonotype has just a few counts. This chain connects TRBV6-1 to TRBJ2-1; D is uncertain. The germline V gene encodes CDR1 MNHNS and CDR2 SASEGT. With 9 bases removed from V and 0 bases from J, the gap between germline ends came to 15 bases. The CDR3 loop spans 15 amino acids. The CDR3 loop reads CASLVRSSSYNEQFF. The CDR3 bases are TGTGCCAGTCTGGTCAGGTCAAGCTCCTACAATGAGCAGTTCTTC.

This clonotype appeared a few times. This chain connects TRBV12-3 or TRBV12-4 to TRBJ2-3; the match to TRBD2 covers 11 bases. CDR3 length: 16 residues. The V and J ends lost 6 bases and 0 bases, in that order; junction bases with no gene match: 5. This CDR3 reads CASSLTSGVSTDTQYF. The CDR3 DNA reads TGTGCCAGCAGCCTGACTAGCGGGGTTAGCACAGATACGCAGTATTTT.

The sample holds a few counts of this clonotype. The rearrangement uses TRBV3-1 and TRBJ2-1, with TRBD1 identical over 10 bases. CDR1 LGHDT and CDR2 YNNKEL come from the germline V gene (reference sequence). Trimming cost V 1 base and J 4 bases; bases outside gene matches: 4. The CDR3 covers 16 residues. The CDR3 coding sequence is TGTGCCAGCAGCCAAGGACAGGGGGCTAGGTACAATGAGCAGTTCTTC. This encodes CASSQGQGARYNEQFF.